This note documents a single T cell receptor beta chain sequence. This sample was taken from a study of shared clonotypes between healthy human individuals. Trimming removed 2 bases at V and 0 bases at J, with 12 bases between. Germline CDR1 reads GTSNPN; CDR2 reads SVGIG (reference sequence). CDR3 length equals 15 residues. This table comes from immunoSEQ multiplex PCR, and its TCRdb copy is limited to in-frame clones, with some not included. The repertoire holds over 2 million clones, 92% seen once, with 0.37% in the top ten. This TCR was recovered from a young man in good health. Some clones in this sample may be carry-over from other donors' samples. The rearrangement joins TRBV30 to TRBJ2-3; D is possibly TRBD2 (6 bases). The sequencing sample was made of naive CD4+ T cells from PBMCs. Subset reported: CD45RA+ positively selected. This CDR3 is CAWSRAGLSTDTQYF. The CDR3 bases are TGTGCCTGGAGTAGGGCGGGACTGAGCACAGATACGCAGTATTTT.